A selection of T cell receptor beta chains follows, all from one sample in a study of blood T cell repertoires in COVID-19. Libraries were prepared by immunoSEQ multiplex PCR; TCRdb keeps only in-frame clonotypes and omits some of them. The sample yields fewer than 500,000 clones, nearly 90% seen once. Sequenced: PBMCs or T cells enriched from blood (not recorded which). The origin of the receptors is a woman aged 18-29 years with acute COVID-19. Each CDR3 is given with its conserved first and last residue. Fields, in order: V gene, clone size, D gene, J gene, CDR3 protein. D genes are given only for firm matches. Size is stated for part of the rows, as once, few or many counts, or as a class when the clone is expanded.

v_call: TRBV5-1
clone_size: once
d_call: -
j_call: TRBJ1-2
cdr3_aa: CASSLEEFYGYTF

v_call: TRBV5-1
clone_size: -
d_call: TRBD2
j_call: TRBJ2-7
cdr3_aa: CASSPGASGTYEQYF

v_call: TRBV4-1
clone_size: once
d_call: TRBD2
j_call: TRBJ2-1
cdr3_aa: CASSRESYGGADNEQFF

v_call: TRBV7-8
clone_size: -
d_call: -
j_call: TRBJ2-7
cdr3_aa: CASSPDAYEQYF

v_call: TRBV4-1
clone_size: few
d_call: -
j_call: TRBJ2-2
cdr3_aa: CASSAVLTGELFF

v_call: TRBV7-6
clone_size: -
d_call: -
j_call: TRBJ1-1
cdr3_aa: CASSRRTEVGTEAFF

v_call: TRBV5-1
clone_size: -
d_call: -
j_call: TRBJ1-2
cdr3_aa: CASSLDPPGTNYGYTF

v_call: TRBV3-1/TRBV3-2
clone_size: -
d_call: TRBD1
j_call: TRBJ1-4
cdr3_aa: CASSHRDREKLFF

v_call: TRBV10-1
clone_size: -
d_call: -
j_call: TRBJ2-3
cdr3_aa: CATSRATTRDTQYF

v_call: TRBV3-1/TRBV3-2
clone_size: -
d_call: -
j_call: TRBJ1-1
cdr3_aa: CASSQVGGERGTEAFF

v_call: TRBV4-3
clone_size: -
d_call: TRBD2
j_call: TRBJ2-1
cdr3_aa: CASSPRLAGVYNEQFF

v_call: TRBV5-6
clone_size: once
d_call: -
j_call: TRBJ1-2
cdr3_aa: CASSLFIRGYTF

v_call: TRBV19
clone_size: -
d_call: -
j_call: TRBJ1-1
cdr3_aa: CASTVTRVSATEAFF

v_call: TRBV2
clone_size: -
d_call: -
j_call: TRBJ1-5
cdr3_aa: CASKWGDGNQPQHF

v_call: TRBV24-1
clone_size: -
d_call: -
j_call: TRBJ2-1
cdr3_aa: CATSDRDAYYNEQFF

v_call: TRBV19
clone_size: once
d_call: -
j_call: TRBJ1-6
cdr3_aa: CASSILQRGDSPLHF

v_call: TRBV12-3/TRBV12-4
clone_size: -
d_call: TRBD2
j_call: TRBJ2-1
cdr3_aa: CASSRDYYNEQFF

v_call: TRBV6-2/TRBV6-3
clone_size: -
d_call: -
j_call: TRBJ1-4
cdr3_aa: CASSYASKGYGEKLFF

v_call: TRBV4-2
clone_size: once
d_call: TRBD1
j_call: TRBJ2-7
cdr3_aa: CASSQAAGTGSDEQYF

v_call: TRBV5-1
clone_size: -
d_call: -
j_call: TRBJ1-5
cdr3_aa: CASSWGPAGQPQHF

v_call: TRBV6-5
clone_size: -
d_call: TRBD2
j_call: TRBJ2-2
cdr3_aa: CATRLAGFTGELFF

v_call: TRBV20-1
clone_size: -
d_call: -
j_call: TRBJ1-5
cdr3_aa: CSASKAAGPDQPQHF

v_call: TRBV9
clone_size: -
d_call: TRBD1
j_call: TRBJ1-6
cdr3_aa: CASSPGGLSYNSPLHF

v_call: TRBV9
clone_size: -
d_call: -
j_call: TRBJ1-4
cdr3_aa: CASSVGTGVGEKLFF

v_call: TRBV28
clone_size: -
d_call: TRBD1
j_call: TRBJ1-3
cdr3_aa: CASSFRQGAYTIYF

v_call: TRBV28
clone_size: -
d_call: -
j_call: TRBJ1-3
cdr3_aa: CASTPGDSGNTIYF

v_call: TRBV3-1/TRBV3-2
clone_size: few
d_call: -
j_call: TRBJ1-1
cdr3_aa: CASSQDHGQTNTEAFF

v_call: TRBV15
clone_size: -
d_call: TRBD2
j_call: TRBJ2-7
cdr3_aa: CATSKVAGGPYEQYF

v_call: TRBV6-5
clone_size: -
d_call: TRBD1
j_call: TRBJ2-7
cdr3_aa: CASSPRGQGVYEQYF

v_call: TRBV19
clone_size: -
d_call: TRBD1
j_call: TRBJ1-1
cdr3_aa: CASRTGQGIMNTEAFF

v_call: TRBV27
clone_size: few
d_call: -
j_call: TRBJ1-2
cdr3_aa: CASRLEGSPLNYGYTF

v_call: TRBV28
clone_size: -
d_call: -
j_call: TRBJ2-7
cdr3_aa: CASSFQTVSVEQYF

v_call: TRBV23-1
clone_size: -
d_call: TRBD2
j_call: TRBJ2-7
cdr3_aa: CASSLEGTSGRAIVHEQYF

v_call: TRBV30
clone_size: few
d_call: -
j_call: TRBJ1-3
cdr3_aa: CAWTGGKRNTIYF

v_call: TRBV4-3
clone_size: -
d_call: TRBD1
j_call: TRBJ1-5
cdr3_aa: CASSQDVGQGQGQPQHF

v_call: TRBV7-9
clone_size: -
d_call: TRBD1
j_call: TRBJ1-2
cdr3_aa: CASSLRTGGNGYTF

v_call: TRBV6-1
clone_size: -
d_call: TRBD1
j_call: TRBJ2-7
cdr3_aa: CASSEGQGAPYEQYF

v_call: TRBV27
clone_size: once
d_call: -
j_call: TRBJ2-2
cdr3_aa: CASSQGTNTGELFF